The clone carrying this T cell receptor beta chain was seen just once. The data originate from a study of blood T cell repertoires in COVID-19. Study-wide context: PBMCs, B-cell-depleted T cells, or T cells were the source of the cDNA or gDNA that made up the material.

The data were produced by immunoSEQ multiplex PCR, yet TCRdb's version contains in-frame clones alone and is incomplete. The data contain some 89,000 clones, 76% of them seen just once; the ten biggest clones take up 6% to 8.5%. Trimming took 6 bases from V and 7 from J; bases not matched to a gene: 7. The CDR3 covers 13 residues. The germline CDR1 and CDR2 sequences are MNHEY and SMNVEV (reference sequence). J is TRBJ1-2 and V is TRBV27, with 8 bases aligning to TRBD1. The sample taken for sequencing was peripheral blood. The TCR comes from a man between 65 and 85 years old with acute or convalescent COVID-19. Written as DNA, the CDR3 is TGTGCCAGCAGGCTGACAGGGGAACGTGGCTACACCTTC. Translating gives CASRLTGERGYTF.